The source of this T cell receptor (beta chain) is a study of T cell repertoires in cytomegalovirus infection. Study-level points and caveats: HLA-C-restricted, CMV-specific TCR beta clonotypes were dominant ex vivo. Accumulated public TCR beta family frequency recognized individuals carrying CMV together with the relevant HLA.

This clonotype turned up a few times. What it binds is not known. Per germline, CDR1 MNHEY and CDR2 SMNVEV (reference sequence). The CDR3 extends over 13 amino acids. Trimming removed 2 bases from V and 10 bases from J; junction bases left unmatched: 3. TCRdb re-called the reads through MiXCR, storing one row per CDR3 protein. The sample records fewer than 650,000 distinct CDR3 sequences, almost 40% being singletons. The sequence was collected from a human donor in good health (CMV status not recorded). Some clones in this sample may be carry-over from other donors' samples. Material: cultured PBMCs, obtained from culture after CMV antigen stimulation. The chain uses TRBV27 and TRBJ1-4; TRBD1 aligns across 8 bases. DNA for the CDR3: TGTGCCAGCAGTTTAGACAGGGGAGTAAAACTGTTTTTT. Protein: CASSLDRGVKLFF.